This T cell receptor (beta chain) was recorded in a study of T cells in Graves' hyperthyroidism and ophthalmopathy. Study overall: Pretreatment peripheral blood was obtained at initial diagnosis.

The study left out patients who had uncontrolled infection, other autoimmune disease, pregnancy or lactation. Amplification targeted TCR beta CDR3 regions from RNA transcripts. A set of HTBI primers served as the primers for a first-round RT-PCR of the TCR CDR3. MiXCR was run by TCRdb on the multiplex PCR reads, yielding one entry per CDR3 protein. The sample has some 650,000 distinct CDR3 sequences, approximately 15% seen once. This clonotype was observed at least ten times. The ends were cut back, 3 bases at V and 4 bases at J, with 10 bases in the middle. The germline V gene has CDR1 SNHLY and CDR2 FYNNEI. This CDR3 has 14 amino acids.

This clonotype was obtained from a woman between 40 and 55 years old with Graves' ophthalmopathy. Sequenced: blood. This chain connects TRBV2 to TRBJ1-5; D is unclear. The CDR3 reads CASSDFRANQPQHF. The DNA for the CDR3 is TGTGCCAGCAGTGACTTTAGGGCGAATCAGCCCCAGCATTTT.